This T cell receptor beta chain was identified in a study of spatial heterogeneity in lung cancer. V was clipped by 4 bases and J by 5 bases; unmatched bases: 12. Germline CDR1 reads SGHDT; CDR2 reads YYEEEE. CDR3 length equals 18 residues. Stated time point: sample taken at primary tumor resection. Whole RNA, which was extracted from tumor, nontumor lung tissue or frozen PBMC, was sequenced without any cell sorting. Every TCR cDNA molecule carried a tag that served as a unique molecular identifier. A single record per CDR3 protein comes from TCRdb applying MiXCR to the 5' RACE reads. Of roughly 7,800 distinct CDR3 sequences in the sample, around 16% were seen once. This clonotype has a handful of counts.

The rearrangement joins TRBV5-6 to TRBJ2-5; 15 bases are shared with TRBD2. The starting material was normal lung tissue next to the tumor, obtained at surgery. The receptor was derived from a male donor with early-stage non-small cell lung cancer. The CDR3 sequence is CASSPGLAGGPSKETQYF. In DNA form, the CDR3 reads TGTGCCAGCAGCCCCGGACTAGCGGGAGGGCCCTCTAAGGAGACCCAGTACTTC.